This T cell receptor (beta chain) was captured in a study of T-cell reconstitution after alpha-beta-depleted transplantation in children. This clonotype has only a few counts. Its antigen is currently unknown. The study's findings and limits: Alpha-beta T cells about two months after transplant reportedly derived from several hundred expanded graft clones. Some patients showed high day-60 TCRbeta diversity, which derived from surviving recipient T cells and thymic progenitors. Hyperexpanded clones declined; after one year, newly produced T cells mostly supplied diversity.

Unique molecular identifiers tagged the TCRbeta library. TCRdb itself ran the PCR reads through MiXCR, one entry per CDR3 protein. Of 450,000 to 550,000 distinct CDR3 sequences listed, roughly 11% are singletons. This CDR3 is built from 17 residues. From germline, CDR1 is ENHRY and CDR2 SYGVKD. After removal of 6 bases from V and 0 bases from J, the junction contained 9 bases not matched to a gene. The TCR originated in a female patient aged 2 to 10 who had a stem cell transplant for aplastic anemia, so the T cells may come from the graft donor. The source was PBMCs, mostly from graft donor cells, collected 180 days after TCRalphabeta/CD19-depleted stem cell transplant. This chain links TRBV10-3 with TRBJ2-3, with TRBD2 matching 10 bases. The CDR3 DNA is TGTGCCATCAGGGGGACTAGCGTAACGTCTAGCACAGATACGCAGTATTTT. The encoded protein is CAIRGTSVTSSTDTQYF.